These 14 T cell receptor beta chains came from one sample sequenced in a study of blood T cell repertoires in COVID-19. Sequencing was performed with immunoSEQ multiplex PCR; in TCRdb, only in-frame clones are kept and a portion is missing. This sample has around 150,000 clones, with over 70% found just once. The sequenced material came from PBMCs or T cells enriched from blood (not recorded which). All receptors come from a man aged 65 to 79 who had been exposed to COVID-19.

The gene calls are TRBV28 and TRBJ2-7; the match to TRBD1 covers 7 bases. Trimming took 4 bases from V and 5 from J; bases not matched to a gene: 5. From germline, CDR1 is MDHEN and CDR2 SYDVKM. The CDR3 covers 13 residues. CDR3 nucleotide sequence: TGTGCCAGCAGTTCAGGACAGGCGGACGAGCAGTACTTC. Translating it yields CASSSGQADEQYF.

The chain joins TRBV30 to TRBJ1-1, with D tentatively TRBD1 (5 bases). Germline-derived CDR1 and CDR2 are GTSNPN and SVGIG (reference sequence). The CDR3 contains 13 residues. The ends were cut back, 2 bases at V and 4 bases at J, with 11 bases in the middle. The CDR3 DNA reads TGTGCCTGGAGTCCAGGGCCCGGCACTGAAGCTTTCTTT. This encodes CAWSPGPGTEAFF. Complete variable domain (other parts from reference TRBV30 and TRBJ1-1): SQTIHQWPATLVQPVGSPLSLECTVEGTSNPNLYWYRQAAGRGLQLLFYSVGIGQISSEVPQNLSASRPQDRQFILSSKKLLLSDSGFYLCAWSPGPGTEAFFGQGTRLTVV.

The chain combines TRBV28 with TRBJ1-2; 8 nucleotides line up with TRBD1. Germline loops: CDR1 MDHEN, CDR2 SYDVKM. The CDR3 extends over 17 amino acids. Unmatched junction bases numbered 11, after V lost 5 bases and J lost 0 bases. The CDR3 region has the DNA TGTGCCAGCAGTAGGTACGGGACAGGACCGACTAACTATGGCTACACCTTC. This gives the protein CASSRYGTGPTNYGYTF.

V gene TRBV7-2 combines with J gene TRBJ1-6; no definite D call. The length of the CDR3 is 16 residues. V lost 4 bases and J 0 bases, leaving 10 bases between the germline ends. Germline assignment: CDR1 SGHTA and CDR2 FQGNSA. The CDR3 sequence is CASSSQTSSYNSPLHF. The CDR3, as DNA: TGTGCCAGCAGCTCTCAAACGAGCTCCTATAATTCACCCCTCCACTTT.

The rearrangement links TRBV28 to TRBJ1-3; 9 bases map to TRBD1. The CDR3 length is 14 residues. The V gene's germline CDR1 is MDHEN and CDR2 SYDVKM. V lost 3 bases to trimming and J lost 7 bases; unmatched junction nucleotides: 4. The CDR3 DNA reads TGTGCCAGCAGTTTGACAGGGGGGCGGAACACCATATATTTT. As protein: CASSLTGGRNTIYF.

This clone was observed a handful of times. V usage is TRBV19 and J usage is TRBJ1-1; 10 nucleotides align to TRBD1. V dropped 4 bases and J dropped 3; count of bases not matched to a gene: 2. The CDR3 is made up of 14 amino acids. Germline V gene data show CDR1 as LNHDA and CDR2 as SQIVND (reference sequence). The CDR3 DNA sequence: TGTGCCAGTAGTAAGACAGGGGGCTACACTGAAGCTTTCTTT. Amino acids: CASSKTGGYTEAFF. The variable domain in full, with the rest retrieved from reference TRBV19 and TRBJ1-1, is DGGITQSPKYLFRKEGQNVTLSCEQNLNHDAMYWYRQDPGQGLRLIYYSQIVNDFQKGDIAEGYSVSREKKESFPLTVTSAQKNPTAFYLCASSKTGGYTEAFFGQGTRLTVV.

V usage is TRBV3-1 (or the pseudogene TRBV3-2) and J usage is TRBJ1-1; 8 bases are a match to TRBD1. With 4 bases clipped from V and 6 bases from J, the junction kept 7 bases outside the gene matches. The CDR3 sequence is 14 residues long. Germline CDR1 LGHDT, CDR2 YNNKEL (reference sequence). Written as DNA, the CDR3 is TGTGCCAGCAGCCGGACAGGGAATACCCCTGAAGCTTTCTTT. Protein sequence: CASSRTGNTPEAFF.

The chain has TRBV14 and TRBJ2-1; possible D gene TRBD1, 6 bases. V was shortened by 3 bases and J by 7 bases, with 16 bases between the two germline ends. The V gene's germline CDR1 is SGHDN and CDR2 FVKESK. CDR3 size: 15 residues. The chain's CDR3 is CASSHRGAGENEQFF. Written as DNA, the CDR3 is TGTGCCAGCAGCCACCGAGGGGCAGGGGAAAATGAGCAGTTCTTC.

The chain is built from TRBV5-1 and TRBJ1-1, with a weak D call TRBD1 (6 bases). The CDR3 covers 14 residues. CDR1 is SGHRS, CDR2 YFSETQ, per germline. V shed 4 bases and J shed 0 bases, with 10 bases lying between them. CDR3 residues: CASSKGQMNTEAFF. In DNA form, the CDR3 reads TGCGCCAGCAGCAAAGGACAGATGAACACTGAAGCTTTCTTT.

The rearrangement uses TRBV3-1 (or the pseudogene TRBV3-2) and TRBJ1-1, with D hard to call. CDR3 size: 12 residues. CDR1 is LGHDT, CDR2 YNNKEL, per germline (reference sequence). Trimming removed 1 base from V and 4 bases from J, with 4 bases in between. CDR3 amino acids: CASSQVSTEAFF. The CDR3 region has the DNA TGTGCCAGCAGCCAAGTCAGCACTGAAGCTTTCTTT.

The chain joins TRBV5-1 to TRBJ1-6, with 8 bases lining up with TRBD1. With 4 bases clipped from V and 8 bases from J, the junction kept 5 bases outside the gene matches. This CDR3 comprises 14 residues. CDR1 and CDR2 from the germline V gene are SGHRS and YFSETQ. This CDR3 reads CASSDRGLDSPLHF. CDR3 DNA sequence: TGCGCCAGCAGCGACAGGGGATTAGATTCACCCCTCCACTTT.

The V and J genes are TRBV2 and TRBJ2-1; a weak D match, TRBD2 (6 bases). This CDR3 is 14 amino acids long. V was shortened by 3 bases and J by 8 bases, with 14 bases between the two germline ends. Germline values: CDR1 SNHLY, CDR2 FYNNEI. CDR3 amino acids: CASSDLLGLHEQFF. The CDR3 DNA is TGTGCCAGCAGTGACCTTCTGGGACTTCATGAGCAGTTCTTC.

The chain joins TRBV7-8 to TRBJ1-2, with no clear D. Germline V gene lookup returns CDR1 SGHVS and CDR2 FQNEAQ. The CDR3 runs to 17 residues. V lost 1 base and J 4 bases, leaving 19 bases between the germline ends. The CDR3 loop reads CASSLEEDPSISYGYTF. The CDR3 coding sequence is TGTGCCAGCAGCTTAGAGGAGGATCCCTCCATCTCCTATGGCTACACCTTC.

This rearrangement joins TRBV19 to TRBJ2-1, with 9 bases matching TRBD2. The CDR3 consists of 16 residues. Per the germline V gene, CDR1 is LNHDA and CDR2 is SQIVND (reference sequence). V trimming: 5 bases; J trimming: 2 bases; junction bases outside the gene matches: 7. The CDR3 sequence is CASSPALAGAYNEQFF. CDR3 coding DNA: TGTGCCAGTAGTCCCGCCTTAGCGGGAGCCTACAATGAGCAGTTCTTC.